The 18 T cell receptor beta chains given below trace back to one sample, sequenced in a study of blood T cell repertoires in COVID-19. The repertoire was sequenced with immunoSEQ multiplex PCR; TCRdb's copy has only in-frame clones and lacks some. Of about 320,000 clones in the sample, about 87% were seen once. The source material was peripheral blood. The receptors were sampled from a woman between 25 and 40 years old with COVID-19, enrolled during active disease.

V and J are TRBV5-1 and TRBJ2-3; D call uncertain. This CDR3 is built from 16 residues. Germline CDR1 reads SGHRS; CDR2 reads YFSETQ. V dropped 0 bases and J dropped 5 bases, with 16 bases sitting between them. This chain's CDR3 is CASSLAGDQALDTQYF. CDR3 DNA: TGCGCCAGCAGCTTGGCCGGCGACCAGGCCTTAGATACGCAGTATTTT.

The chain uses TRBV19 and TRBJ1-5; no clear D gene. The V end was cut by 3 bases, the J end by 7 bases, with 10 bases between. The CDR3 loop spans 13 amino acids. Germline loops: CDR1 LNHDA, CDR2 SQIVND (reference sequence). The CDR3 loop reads CASSIGEVQPQHF. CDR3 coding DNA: TGTGCCAGTAGTATCGGGGAGGTACAGCCCCAGCATTTT.

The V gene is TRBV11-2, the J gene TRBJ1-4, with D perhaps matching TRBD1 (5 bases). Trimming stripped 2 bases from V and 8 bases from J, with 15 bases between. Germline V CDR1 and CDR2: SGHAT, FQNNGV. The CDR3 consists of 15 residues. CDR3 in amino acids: CASSLKMGGSEKLFF. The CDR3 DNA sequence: TGTGCCAGCAGCTTAAAGATGGGGGGATCGGAAAAACTGTTTTTT.

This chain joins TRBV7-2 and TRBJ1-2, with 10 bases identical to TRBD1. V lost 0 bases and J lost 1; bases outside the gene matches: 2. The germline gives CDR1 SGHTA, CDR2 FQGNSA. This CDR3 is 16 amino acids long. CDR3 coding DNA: TGTGCCAGCAGCTTAGCGGGGACAGGGGATAACTATGGCTACACCTTC. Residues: CASSLAGTGDNYGYTF.

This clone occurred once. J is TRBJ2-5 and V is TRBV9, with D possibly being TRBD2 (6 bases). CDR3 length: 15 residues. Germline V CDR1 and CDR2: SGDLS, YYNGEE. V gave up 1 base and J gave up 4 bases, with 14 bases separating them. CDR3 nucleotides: TGTGCCAGCAGCGTAAGGGACTGGATGGGAGAGACCCAGTACTTC. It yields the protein CASSVRDWMGETQYF.

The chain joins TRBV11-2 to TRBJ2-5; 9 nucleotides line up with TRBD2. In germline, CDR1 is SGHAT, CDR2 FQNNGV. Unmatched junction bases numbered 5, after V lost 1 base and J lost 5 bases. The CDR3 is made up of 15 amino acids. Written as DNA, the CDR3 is TGTGCCAGCAGCTTAGGAGCTAGCGGGGTTGAGACCCAGTACTTC. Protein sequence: CASSLGASGVETQYF.

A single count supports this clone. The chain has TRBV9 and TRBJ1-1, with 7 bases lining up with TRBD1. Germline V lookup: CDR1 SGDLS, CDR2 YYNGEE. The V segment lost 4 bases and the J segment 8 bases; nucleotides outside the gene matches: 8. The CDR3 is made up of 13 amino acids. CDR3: CASSRPGQAEAFF. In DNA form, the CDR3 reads TGTGCCAGCAGCCGACCTGGACAGGCCGAAGCTTTCTTT.

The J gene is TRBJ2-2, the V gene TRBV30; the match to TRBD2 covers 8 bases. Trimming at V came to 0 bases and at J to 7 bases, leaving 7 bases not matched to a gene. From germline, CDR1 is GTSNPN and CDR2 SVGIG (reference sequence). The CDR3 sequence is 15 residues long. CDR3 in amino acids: CAWSVPGGPIGELFF. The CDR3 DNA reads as TGTGCCTGGAGTGTACCGGGGGGGCCAATCGGGGAGCTGTTTTTT. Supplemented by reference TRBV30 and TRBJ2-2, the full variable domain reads SQTIHQWPATLVQPVGSPLSLECTVEGTSNPNLYWYRQAAGRGLQLLFYSVGIGQISSEVPQNLSASRPQDRQFILSSKKLLLSDSGFYLCAWSVPGGPIGELFFGEGSRLTVL.

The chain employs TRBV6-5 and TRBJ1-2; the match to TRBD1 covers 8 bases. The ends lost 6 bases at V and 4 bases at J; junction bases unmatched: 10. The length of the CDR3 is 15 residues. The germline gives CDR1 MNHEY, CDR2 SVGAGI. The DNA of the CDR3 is TGTGCCAGCAGCCAGGACAGGGCTGAGATCTATGGCTACACCTTC. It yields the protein CASSQDRAEIYGYTF.

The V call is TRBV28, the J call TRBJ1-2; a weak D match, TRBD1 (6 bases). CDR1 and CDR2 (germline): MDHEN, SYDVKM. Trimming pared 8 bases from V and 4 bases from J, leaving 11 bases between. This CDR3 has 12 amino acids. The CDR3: CASEGEIYGYTF. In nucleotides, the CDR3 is TGTGCCAGCGAGGGGGAAATCTATGGCTACACCTTC.

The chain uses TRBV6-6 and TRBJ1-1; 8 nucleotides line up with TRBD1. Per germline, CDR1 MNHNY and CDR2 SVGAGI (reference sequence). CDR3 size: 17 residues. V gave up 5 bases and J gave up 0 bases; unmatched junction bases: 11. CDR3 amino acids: CASSQGASSPVNTEAFF. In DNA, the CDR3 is TGTGCCAGCAGTCAGGGGGCGAGTAGTCCGGTGAACACTGAAGCTTTCTTT.

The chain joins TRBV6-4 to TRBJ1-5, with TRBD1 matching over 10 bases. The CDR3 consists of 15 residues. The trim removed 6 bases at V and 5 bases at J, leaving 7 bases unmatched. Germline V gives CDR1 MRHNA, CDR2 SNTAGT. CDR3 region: CASSHDRGQDQPQHF. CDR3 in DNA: TGTGCCAGCAGCCACGACAGGGGGCAGGATCAGCCCCAGCATTTT.

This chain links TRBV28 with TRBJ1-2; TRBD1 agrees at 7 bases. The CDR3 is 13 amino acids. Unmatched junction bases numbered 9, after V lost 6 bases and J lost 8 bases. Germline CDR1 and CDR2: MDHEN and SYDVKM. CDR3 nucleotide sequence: TGTGCCAGCAGCAGTGGACAGGTAGGCGGCTACACCTTC. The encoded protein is CASSSGQVGGYTF.

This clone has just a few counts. CDR3 coding DNA: TGTGCCTGGAGGGGGAGCGGGTCCTACAATGAGCAGTTCTTC. The encoded protein is CAWRGSGSYNEQFF. This chain connects TRBV30 to TRBJ2-1; a weak D match, TRBD2 (6 bases). Germline V gene data show CDR1 as GTSNPN and CDR2 as SVGIG (reference sequence). Trimming removed 3 bases at V and 1 base at J, with 10 bases between. The CDR3 is 14 residues long.

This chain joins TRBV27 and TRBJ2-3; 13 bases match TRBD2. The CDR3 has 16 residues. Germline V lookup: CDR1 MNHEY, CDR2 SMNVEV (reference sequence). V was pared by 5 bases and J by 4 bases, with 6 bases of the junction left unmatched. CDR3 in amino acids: CASSGPGLAGPDTQYF. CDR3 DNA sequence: TGTGCCAGCAGTGGTCCGGGACTAGCGGGGCCAGATACGCAGTATTTT.

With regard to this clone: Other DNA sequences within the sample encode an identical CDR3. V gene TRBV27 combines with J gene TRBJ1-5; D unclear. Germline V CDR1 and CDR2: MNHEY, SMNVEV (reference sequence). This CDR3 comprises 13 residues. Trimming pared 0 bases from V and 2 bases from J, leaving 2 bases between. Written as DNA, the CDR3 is TGTGCCAGCAGTTTATCCGGCAATCAGCCCCAGCATTTT. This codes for CASSLSGNQPQHF.

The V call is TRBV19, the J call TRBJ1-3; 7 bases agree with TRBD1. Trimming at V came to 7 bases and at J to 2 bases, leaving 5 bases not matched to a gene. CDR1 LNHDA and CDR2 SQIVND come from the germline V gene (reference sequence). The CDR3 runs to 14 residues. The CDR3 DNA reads TGTGCCAGTAAGAACAGGGGAACTGGAAACACCATATATTTT. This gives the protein CASKNRGTGNTIYF.

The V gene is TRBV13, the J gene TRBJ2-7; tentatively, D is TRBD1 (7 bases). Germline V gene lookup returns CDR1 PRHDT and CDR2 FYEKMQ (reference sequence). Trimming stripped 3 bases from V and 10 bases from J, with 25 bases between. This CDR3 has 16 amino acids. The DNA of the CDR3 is TGTGCCAGCAGCTTTGGTCTGTTCGGCAGGGGGGTTAAACAGTACGTC. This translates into CASSFGLFGRGVKQYV.